What follows are 10 T cell receptor beta chains derived from one specimen sequenced in a study of cytomegalovirus exposure and HLA in healthy donors. The PCR used 60 Vbeta and 13 Jbeta primers. Assay used: immunoSEQ multiplex PCR; TCRdb lists only in-frame clones, some missing. This sample carries around 180,000 clones, around 85% of them seen once, and the ten largest clones take more than 1.5%. Sequencing was carried out using PBMCs. Receptors originate from a man between 18 and 35 years old in good health and CMV-seronegative.

This chain connects TRBV5-5 to TRBJ2-2; D call uncertain. CDR1 and CDR2 (germline): SGHKS, YYEKEE (reference sequence). The CDR3 has 13 amino acids. Trimming stripped 5 bases from V and 4 bases from J, with 9 bases between. The CDR3 protein is CASRSDFTGELFF. In DNA, the CDR3 is TGTGCCAGCAGATCCGACTTCACCGGGGAGCTGTTTTTT.

The V call is TRBV10-2, the J call TRBJ1-3, with TRBD1 identical over 8 bases. Germline V lookup: CDR1 WSHSY, CDR2 SAAADI. Trimming cost V 7 bases and J 4 bases; bases outside gene matches: 6. The CDR3 extends over 14 amino acids. DNA for the CDR3: TGCGCCAGCACTACAGGGGGATCGGGAAACACCATATATTTT. This codes for CASTTGGSGNTIYF.

This chain connects TRBV29-1 to TRBJ2-7; the match to TRBD2 covers 9 bases. The V and J ends lost 6 bases and 7 bases, in that order; junction bases with no gene match: 4. In germline, CDR1 is SQVTM, CDR2 ANQGSEA. This CDR3 comprises 11 residues. CDR3 sequence: CSVLSGGEQYF. As DNA, the CDR3 is TGCAGCGTCTTGAGCGGGGGGGAGCAGTACTTC.

This chain connects TRBV6-6 to TRBJ2-3, with 7 bases fitting TRBD2. Germline CDR1 MNHNY, CDR2 SVGAGI (reference sequence). The CDR3 has 13 amino acids. Trimming cost V 5 bases and J 9 bases; bases outside gene matches: 8. The CDR3 here is CASSQQRGETQYF. The CDR3 coding sequence is TGTGCCAGCAGTCAACAGCGGGGAGAGACGCAGTATTTT.

For this clone: The sample holds other DNA sequences that translate to the same CDR3. V and J are TRBV6-6 and TRBJ2-7, with TRBD1 as a possible D gene (7 bases). CDR1 MNHNY and CDR2 SVGAGI come from the germline V gene (reference sequence). This CDR3 has 14 residues. V lost 3 bases and J lost 4, with 13 bases in between. The CDR3 DNA is TGTGCCAGCAGTTATGGAGGGGGCGCGTACGAGCAGTACTTC. This encodes CASSYGGGAYEQYF.

With regard to this clone: Likely a read error: the CDR3 ends without its conserved phenylalanine or tryptophan. The chain joins TRBV19 to TRBJ1-1; 7 bases are a match to TRBD1. Germline CDR1 LNHDA, CDR2 SQIVND (reference sequence). The V and J ends lost 8 bases and 2 bases, in that order; junction bases with no gene match: 8. This CDR3 is built from 14 residues. The CDR3 reads CASRRDSLNTEAFL. CDR3 DNA sequence: TGTGCCAGTCGAAGGGACAGTCTTAACACTGAAGCTTTCCTT.

This clone was picked up a small number of times. This rearrangement joins TRBV30 to TRBJ2-6; perhaps TRBD1 as D (6 bases). Germline V lookup: CDR1 GTSNPN, CDR2 SVGIG (reference sequence). The CDR3 is made up of 16 amino acids. V lost 0 bases to trimming and J lost 1 base, with 10 bases between them. Written as DNA, the CDR3 is TGTGCCTGGAGTGTACCAGGGGTGTCTGGGGCCAACGTCCTGACTTTC. Its translation: CAWSVPGVSGANVLTF. The whole variable domain, remainder taken from reference TRBV30 and TRBJ2-6, is SQTIHQWPATLVQPVGSPLSLECTVEGTSNPNLYWYRQAAGRGLQLLFYSVGIGQISSEVPQNLSASRPQDRQFILSSKKLLLSDSGFYLCAWSVPGVSGANVLTFGAGSRLTVL.

In this sample, this clone turned up a few times. Here the CDR3 reads CASSIRLAGGYNEQFF. CDR3 DNA sequence: TGTGCCAGTAGTATTAGACTAGCGGGAGGTTACAATGAGCAGTTCTTC. The chain couples TRBV19 to TRBJ2-1, with 13 bases that match TRBD2. The length of the CDR3 is 16 residues. The ends lost 3 bases at V and 4 bases at J; junction bases unmatched: 3. From germline, CDR1 is LNHDA and CDR2 SQIVND (reference sequence).

This clone was picked up a small number of times. The V and J genes are TRBV5-1 and TRBJ2-7, with 8 bases aligning to TRBD2. V shed 5 bases and J 3 bases; nucleotides not matched to a gene: 10. The germline V gene has CDR1 SGHRS and CDR2 YFSETQ. The length of the CDR3 is 15 residues. The CDR3 sequence: CASSFPGGGNYEQYF. The CDR3, as DNA: TGCGCCAGCAGTTTCCCCGGGGGGGGTAACTACGAGCAGTACTTC.

V gene TRBV11-2 combines with J gene TRBJ2-7; the D gene is possibly TRBD1 (6 bases). Trimming shortened V by 6 bases and J by 1 base, and 16 bases separated the two germline ends. CDR1 is SGHAT and CDR2 is FQNNGV in the germline V gene. The CDR3 length is 15 residues. The CDR3 nucleotides are TGTGCCAGCAGACTTCTCGGGACACTGTCCTACGAGCAGTACTTC. This translates into CASRLLGTLSYEQYF.